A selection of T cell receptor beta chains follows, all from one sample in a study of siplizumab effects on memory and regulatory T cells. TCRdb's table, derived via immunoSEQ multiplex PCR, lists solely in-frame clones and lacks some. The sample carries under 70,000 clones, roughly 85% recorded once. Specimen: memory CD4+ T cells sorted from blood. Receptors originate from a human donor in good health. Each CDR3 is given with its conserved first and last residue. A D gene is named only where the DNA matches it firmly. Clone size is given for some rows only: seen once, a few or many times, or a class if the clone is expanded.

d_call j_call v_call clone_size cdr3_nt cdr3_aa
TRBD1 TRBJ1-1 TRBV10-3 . TGTGCCATCAGTGTCGAGACAGGGTATAACACTGAAGCTTTCTTT CAISVETGYNTEAFF
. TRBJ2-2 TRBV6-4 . TGTGCCAGCAGTGAGGACACCGGGGAGCTGTTTTTT CASSEDTGELFF
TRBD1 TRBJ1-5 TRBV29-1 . TGCAGCGTGGCCCTATCCGGGACAGGCAATCAGCCCCAGCATTTT CSVALSGTGNQPQHF
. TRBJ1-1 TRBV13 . TGTGCCAGCAGCCCCGACGTGTATGCTGAAGCTTTCTTT CASSPDVYAEAFF
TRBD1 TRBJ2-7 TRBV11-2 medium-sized TGTGCCAGCAGCTTAAGCGGACAGGTCTCCTACGAGCAGTACTTC CASSLSGQVSYEQYF
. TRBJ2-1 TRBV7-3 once TGTGCCAGCAGCTTAGGTCCGGGGAATGAGCAGTTCTTC CASSLGPGNEQFF
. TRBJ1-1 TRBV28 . TGTGCCAGCAAGGGCCAGCCTGAAGCTTTCTTT CASKGQPEAFF
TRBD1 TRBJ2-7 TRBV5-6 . TGTGCCAGCAGCTTCTGGACCGGGACAGGGGTGGACGAGCAGTACTTC CASSFWTGTGVDEQYF
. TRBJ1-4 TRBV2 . TGTGCCAGCAGCTACAGGACCGCTAATGAAAAACTGTTTTTT CASSYRTANEKLFF
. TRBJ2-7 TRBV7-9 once TGTGCCAGCAGCTTCGATGGGGCCGGCTACGAGCAGTACTTC CASSFDGAGYEQYF
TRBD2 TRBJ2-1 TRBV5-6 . TGTGCCAGCAGCCTGAGACCGGGACTAGCGGGGGGCTCCTACAATGAGCAGTTCTTC CASSLRPGLAGGSYNEQFF
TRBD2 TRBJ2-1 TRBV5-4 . TGTGCCAGCAGCGCCAGTCTAGCGGGGGCCTACAATGAGCAGTTCTTC CASSASLAGAYNEQFF
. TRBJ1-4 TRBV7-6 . TGTGCCAGCAGCTTAGCAGGGATTGGGGAAAAACTGTTTTTT CASSLAGIGEKLFF
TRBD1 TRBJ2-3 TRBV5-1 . TGCGCCAGCAGCTTGGCGGTGGGACAGAGCACAGATACGCAGTATTTT CASSLAVGQSTDTQYF
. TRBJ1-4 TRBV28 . TGTGCCAGCAGTTTACGGGGGACCGGTGAAAAACTGTTTTTT CASSLRGTGEKLFF
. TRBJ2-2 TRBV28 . TGTGCCAGCAGTTCGCTGGCACACTCGGAGCTGTTTTTT CASSSLAHSELFF
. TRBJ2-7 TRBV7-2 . TGTGCCAGCAGCTCAGCGACCAATTCGGCCTACGAGCAGTACTTC CASSSATNSAYEQYF
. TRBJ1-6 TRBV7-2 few TGTGCCAGCAGCGACCACTCCCCCTATAATTCACCCCTCCACTTT CASSDHSPYNSPLHF
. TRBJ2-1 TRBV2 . TGTGCCAGCAGTGATCAGGGCACCTACAATGAGCAGTTCTTC CASSDQGTYNEQFF
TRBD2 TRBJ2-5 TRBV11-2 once TGTGCCAGCAGCCCCACGGGACTAGCGGGAGAGACCCAGTACTTC CASSPTGLAGETQYF
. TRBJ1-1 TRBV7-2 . TGTGCCAGCAGTTCTACAGGGACGAGTGAAGCTTTCTTT CASSSTGTSEAFF
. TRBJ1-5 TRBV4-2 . TGTGCCAGCAGCCAGGAACAGGCCCAGCCCCAGCATTTT CASSQEQAQPQHF
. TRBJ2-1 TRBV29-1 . TGCAGCGTCCTACTCCAGGGGGGAACTAATGAGCAGTTCTTC CSVLLQGGTNEQFF
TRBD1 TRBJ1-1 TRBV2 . TGTGCCAGCACAGGGGACAGGGCGTTGAACACTGAAGCTTTCTTT CASTGDRALNTEAFF
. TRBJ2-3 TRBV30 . TGTGCCTGGAGTGTACTAGCAAACACAGATACGCAGTATTTT CAWSVLANTDTQYF
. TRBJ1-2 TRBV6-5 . TGTGCCACCCAGTTGCGGGGAGTCTATGGCTACACCTTC CATQLRGVYGYTF
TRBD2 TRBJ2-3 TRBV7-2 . TGTGCCAGCAGCTTAGTGGGCCGGGGGGGCGGCACAGATACGCAGTATTTT CASSLVGRGGGTDTQYF
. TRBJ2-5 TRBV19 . TGTGCCAGTAGTATAGAGCCGGGGGGCCTGAAGACCCAGTACTTC CASSIEPGGLKTQYF
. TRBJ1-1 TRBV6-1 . TGTGCCAGCAGTGAAGCTTCGGGAAACACTGAAGCTTTCTTT CASSEASGNTEAFF
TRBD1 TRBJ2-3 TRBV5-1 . TGCGCCAGCAGCTTTTCGCCAGGACAGGGGCTTGCCGGGGGGCAGTATTTT CASSFSPGQGLAGGQYF
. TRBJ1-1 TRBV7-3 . TGTGCCAGCAGCTTAGAAAACGGATTGAACACTGAAGCTTTCTTT CASSLENGLNTEAFF
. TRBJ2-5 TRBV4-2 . TGTGCCAGCAGCCACCGGGACGGACAAGAGACCCAGTACTTC CASSHRDGQETQYF
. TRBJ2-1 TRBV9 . TGTGCCAGCAGCGTAGACCCGCGGGGTACCTCCTACAATGAGCAGTTCTTC CASSVDPRGTSYNEQFF
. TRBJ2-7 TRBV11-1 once TGTGCCAGCAGCCCAGGGGGGGGGCGAAGCTCCTACGAGCAGTACTTC CASSPGGGRSSYEQYF
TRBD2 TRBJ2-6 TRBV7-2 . TGTGCCAGCACCCGATCGGGGGGGAGCTCTGGGGCCAACGTCCTGACTTTC CASTRSGGSSGANVLTF